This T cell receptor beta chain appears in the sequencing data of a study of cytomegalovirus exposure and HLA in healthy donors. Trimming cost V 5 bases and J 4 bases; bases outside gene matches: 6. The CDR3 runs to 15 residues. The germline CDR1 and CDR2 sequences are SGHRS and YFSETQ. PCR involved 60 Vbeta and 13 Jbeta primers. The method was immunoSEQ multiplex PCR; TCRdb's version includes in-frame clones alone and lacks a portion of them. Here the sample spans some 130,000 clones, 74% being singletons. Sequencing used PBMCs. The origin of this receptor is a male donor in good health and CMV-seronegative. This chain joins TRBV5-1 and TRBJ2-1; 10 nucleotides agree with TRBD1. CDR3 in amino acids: CASRAGQGLYNEQFF. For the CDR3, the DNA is TGCGCCAGCAGAGCGGGACAGGGGTTGTACAATGAGCAGTTCTTC.